The 31 T cell receptor beta chains in this list originate from one sample, sequenced in a study of siplizumab effects on memory and regulatory T cells. Produced via immunoSEQ multiplex PCR; TCRdb's table is partial and in-frame only. Of approximately 82,000 clones detected, approximately 90% appear once; the ten largest clones hold over 1.5%. Material: Tregs sorted from blood. These receptors all come from a human donor in good health.

This clone is a singleton in its sample. V is TRBV5-1 and J is TRBJ2-5; weak D call: TRBD2 (7 bases). This CDR3 has 14 amino acids. V was cut by 2 bases and J by 5 bases, with 13 bases left in between. Germline V gives CDR1 SGHRS, CDR2 YFSETQ. The CDR3 DNA sequence: TGCGCCAGCAGCTTATCGGGGGGCCCGGAGACCCAGTACTTC. Protein: CASSLSGGPETQYF. Combining the CDR3 with reference TRBV5-1 and TRBJ2-5 gives the whole variable domain KAGVTQTPRYLIKTRGQQVTLSCSPISGHRSVSWYQQTPGQGLQFLFEYFSETQRNKGNFPGRFSGRQFSNSRSEMNVSTLELGDSALYLCASSLSGGPETQYFGPGTRLLVL.

The J gene is TRBJ2-7, the V gene TRBV6-1; perhaps TRBD2 as D (5 bases). The V end was cut by 10 bases, the J end by 1 base, with 14 bases between. Germline V CDR1 and CDR2: MNHNS, SASEGT. The CDR3 length is 13 residues. CDR3: CANRARGSYEQYF. In DNA, the CDR3 is TGTGCCAACCGAGCCAGAGGGTCCTACGAGCAGTACTTC.

This chain links TRBV28 with TRBJ2-3; D ambiguous. Germline V lookup: CDR1 MDHEN, CDR2 SYDVKM. The CDR3 has 12 residues. With 7 bases removed from V and 0 bases from J, the gap between germline ends came to 5 bases. CDR3 in amino acids: CASKPSTDTQYF. The CDR3 nucleotides are TGTGCCAGCAAACCAAGCACAGATACGCAGTATTTT.

This chain connects TRBV7-9 to TRBJ1-1; D is undetermined. V was trimmed by 4 bases and J by 11 bases, leaving 17 bases between them. There are 13 residues in the CDR3. Looked up from germline, CDR1 is SEHNR and CDR2 is FQNEAQ (reference sequence). CDR3 bases: TGTGCCAGCAGCTCCGAAATTTGGCAGGCCGCTTTCTTT. This sequence encodes CASSSEIWQAAFF.

The chain uses TRBV18 and TRBJ1-2; 8 nucleotides line up with TRBD1. Trimming cost V 2 bases and J 7 bases; bases outside gene matches: 9. The CDR3 is 15 residues long. From germline, CDR1 is KGHSH and CDR2 LQKENI. CDR3 DNA sequence: TGTGCCAGCTCACCATTCTCCCAGGGGGCGATTGGCTACACCTTC. Translation gives CASSPFSQGAIGYTF.

This sequence joins TRBV7-3 and TRBJ2-6, with no clear D. The CDR3 loop spans 12 amino acids. Deletions cut 5 bases from V and 2 bases from J, with 1 base between. Per germline, CDR1 SGHTA and CDR2 FQGTGA. In nucleotides, the CDR3 is TGTGCCAGCAGCCCTGGGGCCAACGTCCTGACTTTC. Protein product: CASSPGANVLTF.

This sequence joins TRBV6-5 and TRBJ1-1; D gene unclear. Looked up from germline, CDR1 is MNHEY and CDR2 is SVGAGI. The CDR3 length is 14 residues. V lost 2 bases, J lost 6 bases, and 13 bases lay in between. The CDR3 sequence: CASSYREAYAEAFF. In nucleotides, the CDR3 is TGTGCCAGCAGTTACAGGGAGGCATACGCTGAAGCTTTCTTT.

The chain carries TRBV27 and TRBJ1-1; D not resolved. CDR1 and CDR2 (germline): MNHEY, SMNVEV (reference sequence). The CDR3 totals 15 residues. Trimming stripped 3 bases from V and 5 bases from J, with 16 bases between. The CDR3 nucleotides are TGTGCCAGCAGTTTTTATCGTGAAGGGAGAACTGAAGCTTTCTTT. Residues: CASSFYREGRTEAFF.

CDR3 protein: CAWSVWPGKGLNQPQHF. Here the CDR3 DNA reads TGTGCCTGGAGTGTTTGGCCAGGGAAGGGCCTCAATCAGCCCCAGCATTTT. The J gene is TRBJ1-5, the V gene TRBV30, with D perhaps TRBD1 (5 bases). The V gene's germline CDR1 is GTSNPN and CDR2 SVGIG (reference sequence). This CDR3 comprises 17 residues. V lost 0 bases and J lost 3, with 18 bases in between.

This clone has only one observation. The V and J genes are TRBV5-1 and TRBJ2-1, with 7 bases aligning to TRBD1. Germline CDR1 reads SGHRS; CDR2 reads YFSETQ. V lost 0 bases, J lost 6 bases, and 3 bases stayed unmatched. The CDR3 is made up of 14 amino acids. CDR3: CASSLGRGSNEQFF. The CDR3 DNA follows: TGCGCCAGCAGCTTGGGCAGGGGGAGCAATGAGCAGTTCTTC.

J is TRBJ2-7 and V is TRBV13; 7 nucleotides match TRBD1. After removal of 4 bases from V and 5 bases from J, the junction contained 14 bases not matched to a gene. The CDR3 is 16 residues long. CDR1 and CDR2 (germline): PRHDT, FYEKMQ (reference sequence). CDR3 nucleotides: TGTGCCAGCAGCTCGAGACAGGGACCCATTCCTCACGAGCAGTACTTC. It specifies CASSSRQGPIPHEQYF.

The J gene is TRBJ2-2, the V gene TRBV5-1; D is uncertain. The CDR3 sequence is 16 residues long. Germline CDR1 and CDR2: SGHRS and YFSETQ. V was clipped by 4 bases and J by 5 bases, with 18 bases between them. The CDR3 bases are TGCGCCAGCAGCCCGTCATACAACCTTGCAACCGGGGAGCTGTTTTTT. This codes for CASSPSYNLATGELFF.

The chain links TRBV18 to TRBJ2-5; 13 bases map to TRBD2. Gene TRBJ2-7 matches the end of the DNA better, so the J call may be wrong. The germline V gene has CDR1 KGHSH and CDR2 LQKENI. CDR3 length: 15 amino acids. The CDR3 DNA reads TGTGCCAGCTCACCGGGACTAGCGGGGTCCGACGAGCAGTACTTC. Its protein is CASSPGLAGSDEQYF.

This chain links TRBV6-1 with TRBJ1-1, with 9 bases aligning to TRBD1. This CDR3 comprises 14 residues. With 2 bases clipped from V and 6 bases from J, the junction kept 4 bases outside the gene matches. CDR1 is MNHNS, CDR2 SASEGT, per germline. DNA for the CDR3: TGTGCCAGCAGTGAATGGACAGGGGCCTCTGAAGCTTTCTTT. As protein: CASSEWTGASEAFF.

The genes are TRBV5-6 and TRBJ2-1; TRBD1 matches at 8 bases. Germline V lookup: CDR1 SGHDT, CDR2 YYEEEE. V was pared by 5 bases and J by 4 bases, with 8 bases of the junction left unmatched. CDR3 size: 15 residues. The CDR3 DNA reads as TGTGCCAGCAGACTTGCAGGACAGGGTTACAATGAGCAGTTCTTC. Residues: CASRLAGQGYNEQFF.

The chain links TRBV10-3 to TRBJ2-7; D is perhaps TRBD1 (5 bases). V was shortened by 7 bases and J by 6 bases, with 13 bases between the two germline ends. Germline V gene data show CDR1 as ENHRY and CDR2 as SYGVKD. The CDR3 runs to 12 residues. CDR3 sequence (DNA): TGTGCCATCAAAGGGCAGGGCTTCGAGCAGTACTTC. Translation: CAIKGQGFEQYF.

This sequence joins TRBV28 and TRBJ2-7, with D hard to call. The CDR3 loop spans 12 amino acids. Trimming cost V 5 bases and J 4 bases, with 9 bases left between them. CDR1 MDHEN and CDR2 SYDVKM come from the germline V gene. The CDR3 protein is CASSPDPYEQYF. In DNA, the CDR3 is TGTGCCAGCAGTCCTGACCCATACGAGCAGTACTTC.

The rearrangement uses TRBV18 and TRBJ1-6; TRBD1 is a possible D gene (5 bases). Germline loops: CDR1 KGHSH, CDR2 LQKENI. This CDR3 region has 14 residues. V was pared by 3 bases and J by 2 bases, with 5 bases between. The CDR3 DNA reads as TGTGCCAGCTCACCGGGACCCTATAATTCACCCCTCCACTTT. This gives the protein CASSPGPYNSPLHF.

The chain carries TRBV2 and TRBJ2-5; tentative D call: TRBD1 (5 bases). CDR3 size: 12 residues. Germline V gene lookup returns CDR1 SNHLY and CDR2 FYNNEI. Between the trimmed V and J ends, which lost 5 bases and 5 bases, there was a span of 9 bases. The CDR3 coding sequence is TGTGCCAGCAGTCAGGGTTTTGAGACCCAGTACTTC. Translating gives CASSQGFETQYF.

The chain couples TRBV4-1 to TRBJ2-7; 10 bases align to TRBD2. The CDR3 contains 16 residues. Losses at the gene ends were 4 bases for V and 0 bases for J; bases not matched to a gene: 6. Germline assignment: CDR1 MGHRA and CDR2 YSYEKL. The CDR3 here is CASSPGLASSSYEQYF. Here the CDR3 DNA reads TGCGCCAGCAGCCCGGGACTAGCGTCGAGCTCCTACGAGCAGTACTTC.

This chain joins TRBV5-4 and TRBJ1-1; 7 bases fit TRBD1. V gave up 4 bases and J gave up 0 bases; unmatched junction bases: 6. This CDR3 region has 15 residues. From germline, CDR1 is SGHNT and CDR2 YYREEE (reference sequence). The CDR3 DNA sequence: TGTGCCAGCAGCCAGAAGACAGGGATGAACACTGAAGCTTTCTTT. Protein product: CASSQKTGMNTEAFF.

This sequence joins TRBV5-4 and TRBJ1-2, with D uncertain. There are 13 residues in the CDR3. The germline V and J ends were trimmed by 0 bases and 6 bases, with 9 bases remaining between them. CDR1 SGHNT and CDR2 YYREEE come from the germline V gene (reference sequence). CDR3 in DNA: TGTGCCAGCAGCTTGGCCGGGTCCGATGGCTACACCTTC. It specifies CASSLAGSDGYTF.

The chain joins TRBV7-3 to TRBJ2-3, with 14 bases aligning to TRBD2. CDR1 and CDR2 (germline): SGHTA, FQGTGA. After removal of 5 bases from V and 4 bases from J, the junction contained 2 bases not matched to a gene. This CDR3 spans 15 amino acids. The CDR3 protein is CASSTGLAGADTQYF. CDR3 sequence (DNA): TGTGCCAGCAGCACGGGACTAGCGGGGGCAGATACGCAGTATTTT.

This clone was counted a single time. V and J are TRBV2 and TRBJ2-7; 11 bases agree with TRBD2. V was clipped by 6 bases and J by 5 bases; unmatched bases: 6. The CDR3 totals 14 residues. Germline-derived CDR1 and CDR2 are SNHLY and FYNNEI. CDR3 sequence reads: CASRALAGADEQYF. CDR3 DNA sequence: TGTGCCAGCAGGGCACTAGCGGGGGCGGACGAGCAGTACTTC.

V and J are TRBV18 and TRBJ2-5; D is ambiguous. The CDR3 consists of 11 residues. V lost 3 bases to trimming and J lost 5 bases, with 4 bases between them. Looked up from germline, CDR1 is KGHSH and CDR2 is LQKENI. The CDR3 region is CASSPAETQYF. The CDR3 region has the DNA TGTGCCAGCTCACCGGCCGAGACCCAGTACTTC. Full variable domain (rest looked up from reference TRBV18 and TRBJ2-5): NAGVMQNPRHLVRRRGQEARLRCSPMKGHSHVYWYRQLPEEGLKFMVYLQKENIIDESGMPKERFSAEFPKEGPSILRIQQVVRGDSAAYFCASSPAETQYFGPGTRLLVL.

The rearrangement links TRBV25-1 to TRBJ1-1; D uncertain. Trimming shortened V by 5 bases and J by 1 base, and 11 bases separated the two germline ends. Germline CDR1 is MGHDK and CDR2 is SYGVNS. The CDR3 runs 14 residues. The CDR3 protein is CASSLSIRNTEAFF. The CDR3 DNA follows: TGTGCCAGCAGTTTAAGCATCCGGAACACTGAAGCTTTCTTT.

The chain joins TRBV18 to TRBJ1-1, with D perhaps TRBD1 (5 bases). Trimming shortened V by 4 bases and J by 2 bases, and 17 bases separated the two germline ends. Germline V gene data show CDR1 as KGHSH and CDR2 as LQKENI. The CDR3 runs to 16 residues. The CDR3 nucleotides read TGTGCCAGCTCACTCCCGACCGCAGGGTTTAACACTGAAGCTTTCTTT. The encoded protein is CASSLPTAGFNTEAFF.

The V gene is TRBV7-2, the J gene TRBJ2-7, with 8 nucleotides matching TRBD1. The CDR3 loop spans 14 amino acids. V gave up 1 base and J gave up 2 bases; unmatched junction bases: 1. CDR1 and CDR2 (germline): SGHTA, FQGNSA. DNA for the CDR3: TGTGCCAGCAGCTTAGGGGACAGGCCCTACGAGCAGTACTTC. Protein: CASSLGDRPYEQYF.

The V gene is TRBV7-2, the J gene TRBJ2-3, with D unclear. CDR1 and CDR2 from the germline V gene are SGHTA and FQGNSA. The CDR3 length is 15 residues. With 1 base removed from V and 2 bases from J, the gap between germline ends came to 10 bases. The CDR3 DNA is TGTGCCAGCAGCTTAGGAGGCCAGTCCACAGATACGCAGTATTTT. It is translated as CASSLGGQSTDTQYF.

The CDR3 DNA reads as TGCAGCGTCCGGACCCCCGGCTCCTACGAGCAGTACTTC. It codes for CSVRTPGSYEQYF. This chain uses TRBV29-1 with TRBJ2-7; D is unresolved. CDR3 length equals 13 residues. Germline CDR1 and CDR2: SQVTM and ANQGSEA. The germline V and J ends were trimmed by 6 bases and 0 bases, with 12 bases remaining between them.

This clone was seen a handful of times. The rearrangement uses TRBV4-2 and TRBJ2-7; TRBD2 aligns across 8 bases. V dropped 0 bases and J dropped 6; count of bases not matched to a gene: 7. Germline lookup yields CDR1 LGHNA and CDR2 YNFKEQ. The CDR3 is made up of 15 amino acids. CDR3 nucleotides: TGTGCCAGCAGCCAAGAAGGTACTAGCGGCGGCGAGCAGTACTTC. Translation: CASSQEGTSGGEQYF.